Listed here are 4 T cell receptor beta chains from one sample, sequenced in a study of blood T cell repertoires in COVID-19. TCRdb's copy holds only in-frame clones and misses some; the assay was immunoSEQ multiplex PCR. The sample yields fewer than 150,000 clones, less than 85% seen once. Source material: peripheral blood. The receptors stem from a human donor with acute or convalescent COVID-19. The donor label of this sample is uncertain.

The rearrangement joins TRBV28 to TRBJ2-5; TRBD1 matches at 7 bases. Germline V gene sequence: CDR1 MDHEN, CDR2 SYDVKM. J was trimmed by 7 bases and V by 6 bases; bases with no gene match: 8. The CDR3 spans 13 residues. CDR3 sequence (DNA): TGTGCCAGCAGCCTTAAGACAGGGCGGACCCAGTACTTC. Its translation is CASSLKTGRTQYF.

The rearrangement uses TRBV6-5 and TRBJ2-1, with D perhaps matching TRBD1 (5 bases). The germline V gene has CDR1 MNHEY and CDR2 SVGAGI. The V end lost 7 bases, the J end lost 4 bases, and 11 bases lay between the germline ends. The CDR3 length is 13 residues. CDR3 DNA: TGTGCCAGCATGGCCAGGGCGTACAATGAGCAGTTCTTC. It yields the protein CASMARAYNEQFF.

This chain connects TRBV4-2 to TRBJ2-5, with 11 nucleotides matching TRBD2. The germline CDR1 and CDR2 sequences are LGHNA and YNFKEQ. The CDR3 loop spans 19 amino acids. V lost 0 bases and J lost 0; bases outside the gene matches: 9. The CDR3 sequence: CASSQEWRRTSGYQETQYF. The CDR3 nucleotides are TGTGCCAGCAGCCAAGAATGGCGGCGGACTAGCGGGTACCAAGAGACCCAGTACTTC.

The J gene is TRBJ2-3, the V gene TRBV30; 10 nucleotides align to TRBD2. The CDR3 spans 15 residues. Germline loops: CDR1 GTSNPN, CDR2 SVGIG (reference sequence). After removal of 2 bases from V and 1 base from J, the junction contained 3 bases not matched to a gene. The CDR3 here is CAWSPSGGRTDTQYF. The CDR3 DNA sequence: TGTGCCTGGAGTCCTAGCGGGGGACGCACAGATACGCAGTATTTT.